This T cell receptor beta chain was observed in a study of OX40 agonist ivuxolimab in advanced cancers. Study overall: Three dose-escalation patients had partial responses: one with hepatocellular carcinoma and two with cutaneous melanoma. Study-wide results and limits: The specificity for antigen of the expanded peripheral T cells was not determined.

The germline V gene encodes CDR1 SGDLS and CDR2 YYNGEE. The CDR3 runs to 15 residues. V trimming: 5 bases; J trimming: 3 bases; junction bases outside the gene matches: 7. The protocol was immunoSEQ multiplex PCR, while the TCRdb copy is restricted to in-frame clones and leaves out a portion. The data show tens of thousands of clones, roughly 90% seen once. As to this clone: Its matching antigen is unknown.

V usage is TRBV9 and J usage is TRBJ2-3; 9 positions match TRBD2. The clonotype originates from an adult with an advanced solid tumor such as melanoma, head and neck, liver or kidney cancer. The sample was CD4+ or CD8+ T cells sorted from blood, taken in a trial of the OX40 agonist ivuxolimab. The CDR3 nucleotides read TGTGCCAGCAGAGGGGTAGCGGGGGAAACAGATACGCAGTATTTT. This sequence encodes CASRGVAGETDTQYF.